This entry lists 22 T cell receptor beta chains sequenced from one sample in a study of blood T cell repertoires in COVID-19. Assay used: immunoSEQ multiplex PCR; TCRdb lists only in-frame clones, some missing. The profile shows 400,000 to 450,000 clones, approximately 90% of them singletons. The specimen was PBMCs or T cells enriched from blood (not recorded which). These receptors originate from a young man who had recovered from COVID-19.

J is TRBJ2-7 and V is TRBV6-1; D may be TRBD1 (5 bases). This CDR3 comprises 16 residues. V was trimmed by 0 bases and J by 3 bases, leaving 15 bases between them. Germline CDR1 is MNHNS and CDR2 is SASEGT. The CDR3 DNA follows: TGTGCCAGCAGTGAAGCTGATAGGTTGGGGCTCTACGAGCAGTACTTC. Protein product: CASSEADRLGLYEQYF.

This chain joins TRBV24-1 and TRBJ2-2; maybe TRBD1 (6 bases). The CDR3 totals 15 residues. Germline CDR1 and CDR2: KGHDR and SFDVKD. Trimming removed 4 bases at V and 6 bases at J, with 14 bases between. For the CDR3, the DNA is TGTGCCACCAGTGACGGATCCCAGGGGCCCGGGGAGCTGTTTTTT. Translation gives CATSDGSQGPGELFF.

V is TRBV3-1 (or the pseudogene TRBV3-2) and J is TRBJ1-4; a possible D gene is TRBD1 (5 bases). Germline assignment: CDR1 LGHDT and CDR2 YNNKEL (reference sequence). CDR3 length: 16 amino acids. Trimming cost V 5 bases and J 7 bases, with 20 bases left between them. The CDR3 region has the DNA TGTGCCAGCAGCTCGGGGGGTCTAATAAGTATTGAAAAACTGTTTTTT. It encodes CASSSGGLISIEKLFF.

The chain uses TRBV5-1 and TRBJ1-4; 10 bases are shared with TRBD1. J gave up 5 bases and V 4 bases, and 5 bases lay outside the gene matches. The CDR3 covers 15 residues. Germline assignment: CDR1 SGHRS and CDR2 YFSETQ. For the CDR3, the DNA is TGCGCCAGCAGCCAAGGACAGGGGGGAAATGAAAAACTGTTTTTT. This codes for CASSQGQGGNEKLFF.

This clone has a count of ten or more. The chain is built from TRBV10-2 and TRBJ2-7, with 7 bases fitting TRBD1. The CDR3 runs 15 residues. V shed 0 bases and J 4 bases; nucleotides not matched to a gene: 6. Per germline, CDR1 WSHSY and CDR2 SAAADI. CDR3 DNA: TGCGCCAGCAGTGAGTCGAACAGGGGTAGTTACGAGCAGTACTTC. Translating gives CASSESNRGSYEQYF.

V and J are TRBV7-6 and TRBJ2-1, with D perhaps matching TRBD1 (6 bases). Germline CDR1 is SGHVS and CDR2 is FNYEAQ. The CDR3 sequence is 15 residues long. V was trimmed by 0 bases and J by 5 bases, leaving 11 bases between them. CDR3 loop: CASSLAQGWNNEQFF. The CDR3 DNA is TGTGCCAGCAGCTTAGCCCAGGGGTGGAACAATGAGCAGTTCTTC.

The chain carries TRBV5-4 and TRBJ1-3, with unresolved D. V was clipped by 0 bases and J by 0 bases, with 7 bases between them. The CDR3 length is 15 residues. CDR1 SGHNT and CDR2 YYREEE come from the germline V gene (reference sequence). The CDR3 is CASSLAGPSGNTIYF. In DNA form, the CDR3 reads TGTGCCAGCAGCTTGGCAGGTCCCTCTGGAAACACCATATATTTT.

Points on this clone: The same CDR3 is also encoded by other DNA sequences in this sample. The rearrangement links TRBV5-1 to TRBJ2-7; maybe TRBD1 (6 bases). CDR1 is SGHRS, CDR2 YFSETQ, per germline. This CDR3 comprises 13 residues. With 3 bases removed from V and 3 bases from J, the gap between germline ends came to 10 bases. The CDR3: CASSSDRSYEQYF. The CDR3 DNA sequence: TGCGCCAGCAGCTCAGACAGGAGCTACGAGCAGTACTTC.

The rearrangement joins TRBV28 to TRBJ2-7, with 11 bases aligning to TRBD2. The length of the CDR3 is 14 residues. The V gene's germline CDR1 is MDHEN and CDR2 SYDVKM. V gave up 6 bases and J gave up 6 bases; unmatched junction bases: 7. The CDR3 loop reads CASSPTSGEFEQYF. In DNA, the CDR3 is TGTGCCAGCAGCCCGACTAGCGGGGAGTTCGAGCAGTACTTC.

This chain connects TRBV5-1 to TRBJ2-7; 8 nucleotides agree with TRBD1. V dropped 0 bases and J dropped 2; count of bases not matched to a gene: 4. Germline V CDR1 and CDR2: SGHRS, YFSETQ. CDR3 size: 15 residues. The CDR3 coding sequence is TGCGCCAGCAGCTTGGTTGACAGGGGTACCTACGAGCAGTACTTC. It specifies CASSLVDRGTYEQYF.

The gene calls are TRBV5-4 and TRBJ1-5; 8 bases match TRBD1. This CDR3 has 13 amino acids. J was trimmed by 6 bases and V by 4 bases; bases with no gene match: 3. CDR1 SGHNT and CDR2 YYREEE come from the germline V gene (reference sequence). The CDR3 bases are TGTGCCAGCAGCAAAGACAGGGGTCAGCCCCAGCATTTT. This sequence encodes CASSKDRGQPQHF. The full variable domain, rest sourced from reference TRBV5-4 and TRBJ1-5, is ETGVTQSPTHLIKTRGQQVTLRCSSQSGHNTVSWYQQALGQGPQFIFQYYREEENGRGNFPPRFSGLQFPNYSSELNVNALELDDSALYLCASSKDRGQPQHFGDGTRLSIL.

The chain carries TRBV29-1 and TRBJ2-5; weak D call: TRBD1 (6 bases). Trimming cost V 6 bases and J 2 bases, with 10 bases left between them. Germline V gives CDR1 SQVTM, CDR2 ANQGSEA. This CDR3 is 12 amino acids long. The CDR3 reads CSVVTGQETQYF. The CDR3, as DNA: TGCAGCGTCGTTACAGGGCAAGAGACCCAGTACTTC.

In DNA, the CDR3 is TGTGCCAGCAGCAGCGGGACTAGCGGAAACAATGAGCAGTTCTTC. This gives the protein CASSSGTSGNNEQFF. This rearrangement joins TRBV5-8 to TRBJ2-1; 11 nucleotides align to TRBD2. V dropped 4 bases and J dropped 5; count of bases not matched to a gene: 5. The CDR3 is made up of 15 amino acids. The germline CDR1 and CDR2 sequences are SGHTS and YDEGEE.

The chain has TRBV4-1 and TRBJ2-5; 7 positions match TRBD1. Per germline, CDR1 MGHRA and CDR2 YSYEKL. V trimming: 3 bases; J trimming: 2 bases; junction bases outside the gene matches: 3. The CDR3 spans 14 residues. Here the CDR3 DNA reads TGCGCCAGCAGCCACCGGGACAGACAAGAGACCCAGTACTTC. Translation gives CASSHRDRQETQYF.

This chain links TRBV9 with TRBJ2-7; 8 bases agree with TRBD2. CDR3 length: 14 residues. With V trimmed by 0 bases and J by 12 bases, 11 bases remained unmatched. CDR1 and CDR2 from the germline V gene are SGDLS and YYNGEE. CDR3 amino acids: CASSVDATGTRLYF. The CDR3 region has the DNA TGTGCCAGCAGCGTAGACGCGACCGGGACTAGGCTGTACTTC.

V is TRBV7-8 and J is TRBJ1-3, with D uncertain. Trimming took 4 bases from V and 2 from J, leaving 9 bases between them. Germline V CDR1 and CDR2: SGHVS, FQNEAQ. The CDR3 loop spans 14 amino acids. CDR3 amino acids: CASSYKKTGNTIYF. CDR3 nucleotide sequence: TGTGCCAGCAGCTACAAGAAGACTGGAAACACCATATATTTT.

The rearrangement joins TRBV18 to TRBJ1-5; TRBD1 might be the D (6 bases). Trimming cost V 6 bases and J 9 bases, with 15 bases left between them. Germline V gives CDR1 KGHSH, CDR2 LQKENI. The CDR3 runs to 13 residues. The CDR3 DNA follows: TGTGCCAGCTCCGAGGGGGAGGGCATGCCCCAGCATTTT. Its protein is CASSEGEGMPQHF. The full variable domain, with the rest looked up from reference TRBV18 and TRBJ1-5, is NAGVMQNPRHLVRRRGQEARLRCSPMKGHSHVYWYRQLPEEGLKFMVYLQKENIIDESGMPKERFSAEFPKEGPSILRIQQVVRGDSAAYFCASSEGEGMPQHFGDGTRLSIL.

The chain has TRBV19 and TRBJ2-1, with TRBD2 matching over 7 bases. Per the germline V gene, CDR1 is LNHDA and CDR2 is SQIVND (reference sequence). With V trimmed by 7 bases and J by 9 bases, 15 bases remained unmatched. The CDR3 spans 15 residues. CDR3 sequence (DNA): TGTGCCAGTACCACCGTTGCGGGAGAAGGCCTTGAGCAGTTCTTC. Encoded protein: CASTTVAGEGLEQFF.

The CDR3 loop reads CASSLTGTPSYEQYF. In nucleotides, the CDR3 is TGTGCCAGCAGCCTCACCGGGACACCGTCCTACGAGCAGTACTTC. The rearrangement joins TRBV14 to TRBJ2-7, with a possible D match to TRBD1 (6 bases). The germline V gene encodes CDR1 SGHDN and CDR2 FVKESK. V lost 4 bases to trimming and J lost 1 base, with 14 bases between them. This CDR3 has 15 amino acids.

The V and J genes are TRBV30 and TRBJ1-1, with D uncertain. Trimming pared 3 bases from V and 0 bases from J, leaving 8 bases between. The CDR3 covers 13 residues. CDR1 and CDR2 from the germline V gene are GTSNPN and SVGIG (reference sequence). The DNA for the CDR3 is TGTGCCTGGAGCAAGAACATGAACACTGAAGCTTTCTTT. Translation gives CAWSKNMNTEAFF.

The J gene is TRBJ2-5, the V gene TRBV7-9; D gene uncertain. This CDR3 spans 13 amino acids. Germline V gives CDR1 SEHNR, CDR2 FQNEAQ (reference sequence). The V end lost 1 base, the J end lost 5 bases, and 8 bases lay between the germline ends. This CDR3 is CASSLVGAETQYF. CDR3 coding DNA: TGTGCCAGCAGCTTAGTAGGAGCGGAGACCCAGTACTTC.

The V gene is TRBV11-2, the J gene TRBJ1-5; TRBD1 agrees at 7 bases. Germline CDR1 reads SGHAT; CDR2 reads FQNNGV. Unmatched junction bases numbered 16, after V lost 5 bases and J lost 6 bases. This CDR3 has 17 amino acids. CDR3 DNA sequence: TGTGCCAGCAGCCAAAGTGACAGGGAGAAAGATGGTCAGCCCCAGCATTTT. It is translated as CASSQSDREKDGQPQHF.